Each of the 27 T cell receptor beta chains below was sequenced from the same sample in a study of control samples from healthy donors and cancer patients. Assay: immunoSEQ multiplex PCR; the TCRdb copy retains only in-frame clones and omits some. The data show about 140,000 clones, about 89% seen once. Source material: blood. The receptors here all came from a man aged 18 to 30 in good health.

The rearrangement links TRBV7-2 to TRBJ2-3, with 10 nucleotides matching TRBD2. This CDR3 comprises 16 residues. Germline CDR1 reads SGHTA; CDR2 reads FQGNSA. The ends lost 1 base at V and 0 bases at J; junction bases unmatched: 1. This CDR3 is CASSLGTSGSTDTQYF. DNA of the CDR3: TGTGCCAGCAGCTTAGGGACTAGCGGTAGCACAGATACGCAGTATTTT.

The rearrangement uses TRBV19 and TRBJ2-3; TRBD2 is a possible D gene (6 bases). The CDR3 runs 16 residues. V was cut by 3 bases and J by 0 bases, with 13 bases left in between. Germline assignment: CDR1 LNHDA and CDR2 SQIVND (reference sequence). The DNA for the CDR3 is TGTGCCAGTAGTATTATGGCGGGGTTAAGCACAGATACGCAGTATTTT. Translation gives CASSIMAGLSTDTQYF.

This clone was seen once. V usage is TRBV5-1 and J usage is TRBJ2-1; TRBD2 matches at 10 bases. This CDR3 comprises 15 residues. V gave up 4 bases and J gave up 6 bases; unmatched junction bases: 7. Germline values: CDR1 SGHRS, CDR2 YFSETQ. The CDR3, as DNA: TGCGCCAGCAGCCCCATAGCGGGGGGAATCAATGAGCAGTTCTTC. Protein sequence: CASSPIAGGINEQFF.

This chain uses TRBV4-1 with TRBJ1-6; possibly TRBD1 for D (6 bases). This CDR3 is built from 16 residues. Germline V lookup: CDR1 MGHRA, CDR2 YSYEKL. The germline V and J ends were trimmed by 4 bases and 0 bases, with 10 bases remaining between them. Here the CDR3 DNA reads TGCGCCAGCAGCCCCCAGGACAGCTCCTATAATTCACCCCTCCACTTT. Translating it yields CASSPQDSSYNSPLHF.

V usage is TRBV19 and J usage is TRBJ1-1, with 8 bases lining up with TRBD1. Germline loops: CDR1 LNHDA, CDR2 SQIVND (reference sequence). The CDR3 spans 13 residues. The ends lost 7 bases at V and 3 bases at J; junction bases unmatched: 4. The CDR3 DNA sequence: TGTGCCAGTACGAGACAGGGGTACACTGAAGCTTTCTTT. Translation: CASTRQGYTEAFF.

The rearrangement joins TRBV11-2 to TRBJ1-2, with 8 bases lining up with TRBD1. The junction had 10 bases not matched to a gene; V was cut back by 6 bases and J by 7 bases. CDR3 size: 14 residues. CDR1 and CDR2 from the germline V gene are SGHAT and FQNNGV. DNA of the CDR3: TGTGCCAGCAGTGGCCACAGGGGGATCGGTGGCTACACCTTC. Translating gives CASSGHRGIGGYTF.

The genes are TRBV27 and TRBJ2-1; the D gene is possibly TRBD1 (6 bases). Trimming pared 5 bases from V and 4 bases from J, leaving 18 bases between. CDR3 size: 16 residues. Per germline, CDR1 MNHEY and CDR2 SMNVEV (reference sequence). The CDR3 DNA sequence: TGTGCCAGCAGTGGGGGTGGGGCAGGGGCTTACAATGAGCAGTTCTTC. Translation: CASSGGGAGAYNEQFF.

The chain combines TRBV11-2 with TRBJ1-3; D gene unclear. V gave up 0 bases and J gave up 2 bases, with 8 bases separating them. Germline-derived CDR1 and CDR2 are SGHAT and FQNNGV. The CDR3 contains 15 residues. DNA of the CDR3: TGTGCCAGCAGCTTAGATTCCAGCACTGGAAACACCATATATTTT. Its translation: CASSLDSSTGNTIYF.

A single count supports this clone. The chain combines TRBV6-1 with TRBJ1-3; a possible D gene is TRBD1 (6 bases). Trimming pared 3 bases from V and 0 bases from J, leaving 15 bases between. Germline lookup yields CDR1 MNHNS and CDR2 SASEGT. The CDR3 is 17 residues long. The CDR3 DNA reads as TGTGCCAGCAGTGATCGTTACCCGGACAGCTCTGGAAACACCATATATTTT. Its translation is CASSDRYPDSSGNTIYF.

The rearrangement joins TRBV28 to TRBJ2-7; D is ambiguous. The V and J ends lost 3 bases and 3 bases respectively, with 9 bases between them. CDR1 is MDHEN and CDR2 is SYDVKM in the germline V gene. The CDR3 is 13 amino acids. The CDR3 loop reads CASSFDGNYEQYF. CDR3 DNA: TGTGCCAGCAGTTTTGACGGTAACTACGAGCAGTACTTC.

The chain carries TRBV5-1 and TRBJ1-2; no firm D call. Trimming removed 0 bases from V and 0 bases from J, with 9 bases in between. Germline V gene sequence: CDR1 SGHRS, CDR2 YFSETQ. The CDR3 is 15 residues long. CDR3 nucleotides: TGCGCCAGCAGCTTGGATTGGGAAGCTAACTATGGCTACACCTTC. As protein: CASSLDWEANYGYTF.

The CDR3 nucleotides read TGCAGCGTTGCGACAGGGCATGAAAAACTGTTTTTT. This translates into CSVATGHEKLFF. This sequence joins TRBV29-1 and TRBJ1-4, with TRBD1 matching 7 bases. In germline, CDR1 is SQVTM, CDR2 ANQGSEA. The CDR3 extends over 12 amino acids. After removal of 4 bases from V and 6 bases from J, the junction contained 2 bases not matched to a gene. Supplemented by reference TRBV29-1 and TRBJ1-4, the full variable domain reads SAVISQKPSRDICQRGTSLTIQCQVDSQVTMMFWYRQQPGQSLTLIATANQGSEATYESGFVIDKFPISRPNLTFSTLTVSNMSPEDSSIYLCSVATGHEKLFFGSGTQLSVL.

The chain is built from TRBV7-2 and TRBJ1-3; TRBD1 matches at 8 bases. V shed 4 bases and J 2 bases; nucleotides not matched to a gene: 4. The CDR3 sequence is 15 residues long. CDR1 is SGHTA, CDR2 FQGNSA, per germline. The CDR3, as DNA: TGTGCCAGCAGCTCGACGACAGGGGCTGGAAACACCATATATTTT. This codes for CASSSTTGAGNTIYF.

V and J are TRBV3-1 (or the pseudogene TRBV3-2) and TRBJ2-7; D unresolved. This CDR3 contains 16 residues. Germline loops: CDR1 LGHDT, CDR2 YNNKEL (reference sequence). Trimming removed 0 bases at V and 4 bases at J, with 16 bases between. The CDR3 protein is CASSQDVLVRWYEQYF. The CDR3 region has the DNA TGTGCCAGCAGCCAAGACGTCCTCGTCCGTTGGTACGAGCAGTACTTC.

V gene TRBV6-2 or TRBV6-3 combines with J gene TRBJ1-2; D is undetermined. Trimming removed 0 bases at V and 2 bases at J, with 7 bases between. The CDR3 runs to 14 residues. Germline-derived CDR1 and CDR2 are MNHEY and SVGEGT. CDR3: CASSYSPVNYGYTF. The CDR3 DNA reads TGTGCCAGCAGTTACTCGCCTGTCAACTATGGCTACACCTTC.

J is TRBJ1-1 and V is TRBV27, with D perhaps matching TRBD1 (6 bases). Germline CDR1 MNHEY, CDR2 SMNVEV (reference sequence). The length of the CDR3 is 13 residues. The V and J ends lost 8 bases and 8 bases respectively, with 18 bases between them. CDR3 in amino acids: CASGAQGRGEAFF. CDR3 in DNA: TGTGCCAGCGGAGCACAGGGTCGTGGGGAAGCTTTCTTT.

The V and J genes are TRBV5-1 and TRBJ2-7; TRBD2 agrees at 11 bases. This CDR3 has 14 amino acids. Germline V gene sequence: CDR1 SGHRS, CDR2 YFSETQ. V dropped 3 bases and J dropped 4; count of bases not matched to a gene: 3. The CDR3 is CASSSTSGGYEQYF. The CDR3, as DNA: TGCGCCAGCAGCTCTACTAGCGGGGGTTACGAGCAGTACTTC.

The V call is TRBV7-2, the J call TRBJ1-3; D gene unclear. The CDR3 sequence is 16 residues long. Germline CDR1 is SGHTA and CDR2 is FQGNSA. Trimming pared 2 bases from V and 0 bases from J, leaving 11 bases between. CDR3 bases: TGTGCCAGCAGCTTATGGGCAGCGATCTCTGGAAACACCATATATTTT. Translation gives CASSLWAAISGNTIYF.

The CDR3 sequence: CASRQTGAQETQYF. The CDR3 nucleotides are TGTGCCAGCAGGCAGACAGGGGCCCAAGAGACCCAGTACTTC. The chain has TRBV2 and TRBJ2-5, with 8 bases that match TRBD1. V was clipped by 6 bases and J by 1 base; unmatched bases: 4. Germline CDR1 is SNHLY and CDR2 is FYNNEI. This CDR3 is built from 14 residues.

This chain joins TRBV6-5 and TRBJ1-4, with 7 bases aligning to TRBD1. The germline V gene encodes CDR1 MNHEY and CDR2 SVGAGI. The CDR3 length is 12 residues. With V trimmed by 4 bases and J by 11 bases, 4 bases remained unmatched. CDR3 sequence reads: CASSSGRGKLFF. The CDR3 DNA is TGTGCCAGCAGTTCAGGCAGGGGGAAACTGTTTTTT.

J is TRBJ2-1 and V is TRBV6-4, with TRBD2 matching 13 bases. V lost 6 bases and J lost 8; bases outside the gene matches: 10. Germline assignment: CDR1 MRHNA and CDR2 SNTAGT. CDR3 length equals 16 residues. The CDR3 DNA sequence: TGTGCCAGCAGGGGACGGACTAGCGGGGGTATCGATGAGCAGTTCTTC. This sequence encodes CASRGRTSGGIDEQFF.

The chain carries TRBV4-1 and TRBJ2-3; D is undetermined. The CDR3 contains 14 residues. The V end was cut by 4 bases, the J end by 4 bases, with 12 bases between. Germline-derived CDR1 and CDR2 are MGHRA and YSYEKL. CDR3 in DNA: TGCGCCAGCAGCCCCGACGTAGTGGCAGATACGCAGTATTTT. Protein sequence: CASSPDVVADTQYF.

The chain has TRBV7-9 and TRBJ1-4, with D unresolved. The CDR3 runs to 12 residues. With 4 bases removed from V and 12 bases from J, the gap between germline ends came to 12 bases. Germline CDR1 SEHNR, CDR2 FQNEAQ (reference sequence). In DNA, the CDR3 is TGTGCCAGCAGCTCGGGTCCCGCGGAACTGTTTTTT. This encodes CASSSGPAELFF.

The rearrangement links TRBV18 to TRBJ2-7, with a possible D match to TRBD1 (6 bases). The CDR3 loop spans 13 amino acids. V shed 4 bases and J shed 2 bases, with 9 bases lying between them. CDR1 and CDR2 from the germline V gene are KGHSH and LQKENI. As DNA, the CDR3 is TGTGCCAGCTCACAAACAGGGACCTACGAGCAGTACTTC. It yields the protein CASSQTGTYEQYF.

The CDR3 sequence is CASRETTGAEAFF. DNA of the CDR3: TGTGCCAGTAGAGAAACGACAGGTGCTGAAGCTTTCTTT. This chain uses TRBV19 with TRBJ1-1; a weak D match, TRBD1 (6 bases). V gave up 6 bases and J gave up 6 bases, with 14 bases separating them. The CDR3 length is 13 residues. Germline CDR1 is LNHDA and CDR2 is SQIVND (reference sequence).

The genes are TRBV6-5 and TRBJ1-2; D remains unclear. The CDR3 is 15 residues long. Trimming left V 6 bases short and J 4 bases short, with 18 bases between. Germline V CDR1 and CDR2: MNHEY, SVGAGI. The CDR3, as DNA: TGTGCCAGCAGCCCCGGGAGTGGCAGCTCCTATGGCTACACCTTC. This codes for CASSPGSGSSYGYTF.

V usage is TRBV10-3 and J usage is TRBJ2-1, with 7 bases lining up with TRBD2. Germline CDR1 ENHRY, CDR2 SYGVKD. V lost 2 bases, J lost 5 bases, and 9 bases stayed unmatched. The CDR3 length is 16 residues. CDR3 sequence reads: CAISEVERGGNNEQFF. The CDR3 DNA reads TGTGCCATCAGTGAGGTGGAGCGGGGAGGTAACAATGAGCAGTTCTTC.